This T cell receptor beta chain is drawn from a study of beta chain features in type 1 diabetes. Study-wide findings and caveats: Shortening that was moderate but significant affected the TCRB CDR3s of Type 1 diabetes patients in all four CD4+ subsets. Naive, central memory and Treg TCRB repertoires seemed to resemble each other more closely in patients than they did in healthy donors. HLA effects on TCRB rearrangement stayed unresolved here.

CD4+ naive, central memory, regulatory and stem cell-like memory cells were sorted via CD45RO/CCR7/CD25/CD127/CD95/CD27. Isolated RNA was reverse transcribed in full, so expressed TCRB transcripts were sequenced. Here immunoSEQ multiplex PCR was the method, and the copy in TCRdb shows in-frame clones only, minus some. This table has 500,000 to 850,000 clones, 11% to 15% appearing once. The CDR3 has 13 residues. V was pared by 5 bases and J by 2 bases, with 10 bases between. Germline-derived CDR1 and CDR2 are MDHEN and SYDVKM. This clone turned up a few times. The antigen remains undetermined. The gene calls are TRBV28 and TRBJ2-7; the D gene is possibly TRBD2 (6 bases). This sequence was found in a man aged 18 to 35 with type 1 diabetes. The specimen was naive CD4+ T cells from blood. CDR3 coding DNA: TGTGCCAGCAGTCCTAGCGTAGCCTACGAGCAGTACTTC. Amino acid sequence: CASSPSVAYEQYF.